These 6 T cell receptor beta chains came from one sample sequenced in a study of control samples from healthy donors and cancer patients. Generated by immunoSEQ multiplex PCR, the TCRdb table keeps only in-frame clones and is missing some. The sample shows about 75,000 clones, around 84% of them seen only once. Sequencing was performed on blood. The receptors shown here come from a man in his fifties in good health.

This chain uses TRBV28 with TRBJ2-1; TRBD2 might be the D (6 bases). The CDR3 sequence is 16 residues long. Germline values: CDR1 MDHEN, CDR2 SYDVKM. Trimming took 2 bases from V and 5 from J, leaving 16 bases between them. CDR3 sequence (DNA): TGTGCCAGCAGTTTAGCACCGGGACTTCGTCACAATGAGCAGTTCTTC. Translated, it gives CASSLAPGLRHNEQFF. Variable domain in full (rest from reference TRBV28 and TRBJ2-1): DVKVTQSSRYLVKRTGEKVFLECVQDMDHENMFWYRQDPGLGLRLIYFSYDVKMKEKGDIPEGYSVSREKKERFSLILESASTNQTSMYLCASSLAPGLRHNEQFFGPGTRLTVL.

This chain uses TRBV2 with TRBJ1-2, with D tentatively TRBD1 (5 bases). Germline assignment: CDR1 SNHLY and CDR2 FYNNEI. V dropped 3 bases and J dropped 5 bases, with 13 bases sitting between them. There are 14 residues in the CDR3. This CDR3 reads CASSEAGRDYGYTF. CDR3 DNA: TGTGCCAGCAGTGAGGCAGGGAGGGATTATGGCTACACCTTC.

The J gene is TRBJ1-1, the V gene TRBV5-5; the D is unclear. V dropped 1 base and J dropped 2 bases, with 12 bases sitting between them. CDR3 length: 15 residues. CDR1 is SGHKS and CDR2 is YYEKEE in the germline V gene (reference sequence). In nucleotides, the CDR3 is TGTGCCAGCAGCTTGTATGCTTCGGGAAACACTGAAGCTTTCTTT. The encoded protein is CASSLYASGNTEAFF. The full variable domain, its missing parts supplied by reference TRBV5-5 and TRBJ1-1, is DAGVTQSPTHLIKTRGQQVTLRCSPISGHKSVSWYQQVLGQGPQFIFQYYEKEERGRGNFPDRFSARQFPNYSSELNVNALLLGDSALYLCASSLYASGNTEAFFGQGTRLTVV.

This chain links TRBV6-1 with TRBJ2-1; either TRBD1 or TRBD2 may fit D (5 bases each). Germline V CDR1 and CDR2: MNHNS, SASEGT. With 2 bases removed from V and 14 bases from J, the gap between germline ends came to 25 bases. The CDR3 is 16 amino acids. CDR3: CASSEIFGGASRGEFF. DNA for the CDR3: TGTGCCAGCAGTGAAATTTTTGGGGGAGCCTCCCGTGGGGAGTTCTTC.

This rearrangement joins TRBV4-1 to TRBJ2-7; D may match TRBD1 or TRBD2 (7 bases each). This CDR3 has 15 residues. Germline V gives CDR1 MGHRA, CDR2 YSYEKL. Trimming removed 6 bases from V and 5 bases from J, with 20 bases in between. The CDR3 spells CASSPTGRGRNEQYF. CDR3 in DNA: TGCGCCAGCAGTCCCACGGGGAGGGGGCGGAACGAGCAGTACTTC.

This sequence joins TRBV3-1 (or the pseudogene TRBV3-2) and TRBJ1-1; no firm D call. Germline V gene sequence: CDR1 LGHDT, CDR2 YNNKEL (reference sequence). V shed 4 bases and J shed 4 bases, with 7 bases lying between them. This CDR3 is 12 amino acids long. CDR3 amino acids: CASSPAGTEAFF. Here the CDR3 DNA reads TGTGCCAGCAGCCCGGCGGGCACTGAAGCTTTCTTT.